The 20 T cell receptor beta chains presented below share a single source sample, sequenced in a study of blood T cells in healthy people across ages. Combining a sample-barcoded 5' primer with a J-beta primer mix, a second PCR ran for 7 to 11 cycles. TCRdb recomputed calls from the 5' RACE reads with MiXCR, one row per CDR3 protein. The data contain just over 800,000 distinct CDR3 sequences, about 62% of them seen just once; the ten biggest clones take up 25% to 30%. Sequenced: blood. The source of these receptors is a man in his thirties or forties in good health.

The chain couples TRBV29-1 to TRBJ2-7, with TRBD1 matching over 7 bases. V dropped 5 bases and J dropped 2; count of bases not matched to a gene: 6. The germline gives CDR1 SQVTM, CDR2 ANQGSEA. The CDR3 totals 13 residues. The CDR3 sequence is CSVRGQLTYEQYF. CDR3 coding DNA: TGCAGCGTTCGGGGACAGTTAACCTACGAGCAGTACTTC.

The gene calls are TRBV3-1 and TRBJ2-3, with 11 bases fitting TRBD2. The CDR3 is made up of 15 amino acids. Germline V gene lookup returns CDR1 LGHDT and CDR2 YNNKEL (reference sequence). Unmatched junction bases numbered 4, after V lost 1 base and J lost 7 bases. CDR3 residues: CASSQVSGGAYTQYF. CDR3 nucleotides: TGTGCCAGCAGCCAAGTTAGCGGGGGGGCGTATACGCAGTATTTT.

The rearrangement links TRBV6-1 to TRBJ1-1; no clear D. V was shortened by 9 bases and J by 0 bases, with 11 bases between the two germline ends. The CDR3 contains 13 residues. Germline CDR1 reads MNHNS; CDR2 reads SASEGT. For the CDR3, the DNA is TGTGCCAGTCGTGAAGGGTTGAACACTGAAGCTTTCTTT. Its translation is CASREGLNTEAFF.

Worth noting for this clonotype: This could be a read error, since a much larger clone is one nucleotide away. The rearrangement joins TRBV5-1 to TRBJ2-5, with TRBD2 as a possible D gene (6 bases). V gave up 5 bases and J gave up 2 bases, with 10 bases separating them. This CDR3 is built from 13 residues. Germline CDR1 SGHRS, CDR2 YFSETQ. The DNA of the CDR3 is TGCGCCAGCAGGGGGGGTACACAAGAGACCCAGTACTTC. It specifies CASRGGTQETQYF.

The genes are TRBV7-9 and TRBJ2-1, with 7 positions matching TRBD1. The end of the DNA fits TRBJ2-7 better, so the J call may be wrong. The CDR3 sequence is 11 residues long. CDR1 SEHNR and CDR2 FQNEAQ come from the germline V gene (reference sequence). The CDR3 DNA is TGTGCCAGCCTAGGGGGCTGCGAGCAGTACTTC. This codes for CASLGGCEQYF.

The V call is TRBV6-6, the J call TRBJ2-4, with D possibly TRBD2 on 6 matching bases. The CDR3 consists of 12 residues. The V end lost 6 bases, the J end lost 13 bases, and 16 bases lay between the germline ends. Per germline, CDR1 MNHNY and CDR2 SVGAGI (reference sequence). The CDR3 DNA reads TGTGCCAGCAGCCCTGCGGGCCGGGAGCAGTACTTC. It specifies CASSPAGREQYF.

The chain employs TRBV5-1 and TRBJ2-5; D gene ambiguous. This CDR3 has 13 residues. V lost 0 bases to trimming and J lost 4 bases, with 7 bases between them. Germline lookup yields CDR1 SGHRS and CDR2 YFSETQ. This chain's CDR3 is CASSLAWRETQYF. The CDR3 DNA sequence: TGCGCCAGCAGCTTGGCGTGGCGAGAGACCCAGTACTTC.

The chain employs TRBV7-3 and TRBJ2-7; 8 bases fit TRBD2. This CDR3 is 14 amino acids long. In germline, CDR1 is SGHTA, CDR2 FQGTGA. V was pared by 0 bases and J by 5 bases, with 3 bases of the junction left unmatched. The CDR3 nucleotides are TGTGCCAGCAGCTTAACTAGCGGGGTCCACGAGCAGTACTTC. It is translated as CASSLTSGVHEQYF.

This chain joins TRBV7-7 and TRBJ2-3; 7 nucleotides line up with TRBD2. This CDR3 is 15 amino acids long. Germline values: CDR1 SSHAT, CDR2 FNYEAQ (reference sequence). The V segment lost 5 bases and the J segment 1 base; nucleotides outside the gene matches: 6. CDR3 amino acids: CASSPGLVGTDTQYF. CDR3 in DNA: TGTGCCAGCAGCCCTGGACTAGTCGGCACAGATACGCAGTATTTT.

This clonotype appeared a few times. The chain couples TRBV9 to TRBJ2-1, with 9 bases matching TRBD1. V was pared by 1 base and J by 6 bases, with 8 bases of the junction left unmatched. This CDR3 is 16 amino acids long. The germline gives CDR1 SGDLS, CDR2 YYNGEE. The CDR3 DNA reads as TGTGCCAGCAGCGTACCCTCGACAGGGGGTCTCAATGAGCAGTTCTTC. Translation gives CASSVPSTGGLNEQFF.

The sample holds one count of this clonotype. The CDR3, as DNA: TGTGCCAGCAGCCAAGAGAGGGCCCGAGGTGAAAAACTGTTTTTT. Translated, it gives CASSQERARGEKLFF. This chain joins TRBV14 and TRBJ1-4; D is unresolved. Trimming removed 0 bases at V and 7 bases at J, with 12 bases between. This CDR3 has 15 residues. Per the germline V gene, CDR1 is SGHDN and CDR2 is FVKESK.

The chain uses TRBV6-5 and TRBJ2-1; 8 bases match TRBD2. CDR1 MNHEY and CDR2 SVGAGI come from the germline V gene. Trimming removed 4 bases from V and 13 bases from J; junction bases left unmatched: 12. There are 14 residues in the CDR3. CDR3 region: CASSWTSLSETQFF. CDR3 bases: TGTGCCAGCAGTTGGACTAGCTTGAGTGAGACCCAGTTCTTC.

This clonotype was recorded only once. The rearrangement links TRBV12-3 or TRBV12-4 to TRBJ2-3, with 10 bases lining up with TRBD2. The CDR3 is 16 residues long. V trimming: 5 bases; J trimming: 4 bases; junction bases outside the gene matches: 9. The CDR3 DNA reads as TGTGCCAGCAGTATCTTCAGCGGGGGGGCATCAGATACGCAGTATTTT. Its protein product is CASSIFSGGASDTQYF.

This clonotype was counted many times. The chain carries TRBV4-3 and TRBJ2-7; TRBD1 aligns across 7 bases. Germline V CDR1 and CDR2: LGHNA, YSLEER. J lost 0 bases, V lost 1 base, and 0 bases had no gene match. The CDR3 length is 14 residues. CDR3 DNA: TGCGCCAGCAGCCAAGGGGACAGCTCCTACGAGCAGTACTTC. Translation: CASSQGDSSYEQYF.

There are a few counts of this clonotype. This rearrangement joins TRBV28 to TRBJ1-6; possibly TRBD1 for D (5 bases). This CDR3 spans 15 amino acids. Trimming left V 2 bases short and J 5 bases short, with 10 bases between. Per the germline V gene, CDR1 is MDHEN and CDR2 is SYDVKM. CDR3: CASSLGAADNSPLHF. The CDR3 coding sequence is TGTGCCAGCAGTTTAGGGGCAGCCGATAATTCACCCCTCCACTTT.

The chain has TRBV20-1 and TRBJ2-4, with 8 bases that match TRBD1. Germline CDR1 and CDR2: DFQATT and SNEGSKA (reference sequence). J gave up 1 base and V 6 bases, and 8 bases lay outside the gene matches. The CDR3 is 15 residues long. CDR3 residues: CSAPDRAVAKNIQYF. Written as DNA, the CDR3 is TGCAGTGCCCCGGACAGGGCCGTTGCCAAAAACATTCAGTACTTC.

The chain is built from TRBV28 and TRBJ2-1; a possible D gene is TRBD2 (5 bases). V lost 1 base and J 9 bases, leaving 19 bases between the germline ends. This CDR3 has 16 amino acids. Germline loops: CDR1 MDHEN, CDR2 SYDVKM. The CDR3 spells CASSLFLRTAIPEQFF. CDR3 nucleotide sequence: TGTGCCAGCAGTTTATTTTTGAGGACTGCAATTCCTGAGCAGTTCTTC.

V gene TRBV24-1 combines with J gene TRBJ1-2; a possible D gene is TRBD1 (5 bases). The length of the CDR3 is 13 residues. Germline V lookup: CDR1 KGHDR, CDR2 SFDVKD. V lost 0 bases to trimming and J lost 6 bases, with 7 bases between them. CDR3 DNA: TGTGCCACCAGTGATTTGCAGGGTAATGGCTACACCTTC. Its protein is CATSDLQGNGYTF.

The V gene is TRBV10-3, the J gene TRBJ2-5; weak D call: TRBD1 (6 bases). Germline V CDR1 and CDR2: ENHRY, SYGVKD. The V end was cut by 2 bases, the J end by 5 bases, with 18 bases between. CDR3 length equals 16 residues. The CDR3 spells CAISERGSGVPETQYF. CDR3 nucleotide sequence: TGTGCCATCAGTGAGAGGGGGAGTGGAGTCCCTGAGACCCAGTACTTC.

The chain joins TRBV12-3 or TRBV12-4 to TRBJ2-1; tentatively, D is TRBD2 (6 bases). This CDR3 is 16 amino acids long. V dropped 3 bases and J dropped 0 bases, with 12 bases sitting between them. CDR3 protein: CASSFGGELSYNEQFF. Written as DNA, the CDR3 is TGTGCCAGCAGTTTCGGCGGGGAACTCTCCTACAATGAGCAGTTCTTC.